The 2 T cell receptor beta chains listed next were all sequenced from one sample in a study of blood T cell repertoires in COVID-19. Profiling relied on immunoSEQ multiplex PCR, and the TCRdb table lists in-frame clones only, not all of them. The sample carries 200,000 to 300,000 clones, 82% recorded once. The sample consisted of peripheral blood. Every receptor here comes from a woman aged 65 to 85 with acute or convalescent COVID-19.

CDR3 DNA sequence: TGTGCCAGCAGCCCCGCGGGGGGGCCGGGCACCGGGGAGCTGTTTTTT. As protein: CASSPAGGPGTGELFF. The rearrangement uses TRBV2 and TRBJ2-2; 9 bases are a match to TRBD2. The V gene's germline CDR1 is SNHLY and CDR2 FYNNEI. The CDR3 has 16 residues. With 6 bases clipped from V and 4 bases from J, the junction kept 9 bases outside the gene matches.

The CDR3 nucleotides are TGTGCCAGCAGTGAGGAGGCGGTACGGAACACCGGGGAGCTGTTTTTT. It translates to CASSEEAVRNTGELFF. V is TRBV2 and J is TRBJ2-2, with TRBD2 as a possible D gene (5 bases). V lost 3 bases, J lost 1 base, and 12 bases lay in between. The length of the CDR3 is 16 residues. The germline gives CDR1 SNHLY, CDR2 FYNNEI.